This T cell receptor beta chain originates from a study of human T cells and chemical hapten exposure. Study-wide context: Across samples, TCR yields varied, mostly owing to small differences in pooled library volumes.

Time point meaning: healthy volunteer bleed at 6 weeks. The starting material, unfractionated whole blood, was used for total RNA extraction. Points from the study as a whole: TCRs at a frequency above 1 in 1000 stayed unchanged with DPC sensitization.

In the authors' methods: A typical sample had 95,638 TCRs, with about 23,224 to 750,000 overall. TCRdb used MiXCR to reprocess the RACE reads, holding one entry per CDR3 protein. The V and J calls were determined by TCRdb, not by the authors. This sample yields fewer than 85,000 distinct CDR3 sequences, of which 8.6% are seen a single time; approximately 1.5% belongs to the top ten. As for this clonotype: The antigen is undetermined.

The receptor's source is a female donor in good health. Some clones in this sample may be carry-over from other donors' samples. Sequenced sample: whole blood.

The CDR3 sequence: CAIRGSYEQYF. In DNA form, the CDR3 reads TGTGCCATCAGGGGATCCTACGAGCAGTACTTC. The J gene is TRBJ2-7, the V gene TRBV10-3; D is uncertain. CDR1 is ENHRY, CDR2 SYGVKD, per germline. Trimming left V 6 bases short and J 1 base short, with 4 bases between. The CDR3 loop spans 11 amino acids.